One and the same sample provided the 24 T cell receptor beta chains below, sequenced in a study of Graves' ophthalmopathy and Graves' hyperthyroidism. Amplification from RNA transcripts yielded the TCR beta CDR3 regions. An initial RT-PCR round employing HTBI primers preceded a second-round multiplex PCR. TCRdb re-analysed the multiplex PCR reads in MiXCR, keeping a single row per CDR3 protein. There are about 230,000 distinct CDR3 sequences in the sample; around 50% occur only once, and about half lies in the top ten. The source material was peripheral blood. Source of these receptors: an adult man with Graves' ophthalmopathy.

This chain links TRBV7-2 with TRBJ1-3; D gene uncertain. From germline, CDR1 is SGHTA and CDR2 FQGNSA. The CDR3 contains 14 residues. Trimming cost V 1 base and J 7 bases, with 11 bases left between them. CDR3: CASSLDLIGNTIYF. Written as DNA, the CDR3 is TGTGCCAGCAGCTTAGATCTAATTGGGAACACCATATATTTT.

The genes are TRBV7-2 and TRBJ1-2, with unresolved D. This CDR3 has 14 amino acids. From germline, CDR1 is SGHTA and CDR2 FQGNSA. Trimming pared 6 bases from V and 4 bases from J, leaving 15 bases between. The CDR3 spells CASSRGQPVYGYTF. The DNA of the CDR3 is TGTGCCAGCAGTAGAGGCCAACCGGTCTATGGCTACACCTTC.

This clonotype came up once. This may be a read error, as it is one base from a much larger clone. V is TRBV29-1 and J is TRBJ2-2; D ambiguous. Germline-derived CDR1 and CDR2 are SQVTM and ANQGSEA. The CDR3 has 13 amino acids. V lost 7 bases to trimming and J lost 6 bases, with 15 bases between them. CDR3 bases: TGCAGCGCCTCCGAAGGTAACGCCGGGGAGCTGTTTTTT. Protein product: CSASEGNAGELFF.

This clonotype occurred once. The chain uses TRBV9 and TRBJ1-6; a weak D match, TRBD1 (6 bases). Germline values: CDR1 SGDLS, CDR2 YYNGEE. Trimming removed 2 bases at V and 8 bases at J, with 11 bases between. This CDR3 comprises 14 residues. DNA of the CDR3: TGTGCCAGCAGCGTTCAACAGGGAGATTCACCCCTCCACTTT. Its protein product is CASSVQQGDSPLHF.

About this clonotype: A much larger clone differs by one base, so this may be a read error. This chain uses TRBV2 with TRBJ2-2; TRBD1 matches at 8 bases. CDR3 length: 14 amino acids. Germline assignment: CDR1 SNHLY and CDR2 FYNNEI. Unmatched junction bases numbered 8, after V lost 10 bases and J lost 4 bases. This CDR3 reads CATKRTGITGELFF. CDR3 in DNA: TGTGCCACCAAAAGGACAGGGATCACCGGGGAGCTGTTTTTT.

CDR3 loop: CASSQRPTSDYEQYF. The CDR3 DNA follows: TGTGCCAGCAGCCAACGCCCTACTAGCGACTACGAGCAGTACTTC. V gene TRBV7-8 combines with J gene TRBJ2-7; TRBD2 agrees at 7 bases. Germline CDR1 SGHVS, CDR2 FQNEAQ. The CDR3 runs to 15 residues. J was trimmed by 3 bases and V by 5 bases; bases with no gene match: 10. Looking up the rest from reference TRBV7-8 and TRBJ2-7 gives the full variable domain: GAGVSQSPRYKVAKRGQDVALRCDPISGHVSLFWYQQALGQGPEFLTYFQNEAQLDKSGLPSDRFFAERPEGSVSTLKIQRTQQEDSAVYLCASSQRPTSDYEQYFGPGTRLTVT.

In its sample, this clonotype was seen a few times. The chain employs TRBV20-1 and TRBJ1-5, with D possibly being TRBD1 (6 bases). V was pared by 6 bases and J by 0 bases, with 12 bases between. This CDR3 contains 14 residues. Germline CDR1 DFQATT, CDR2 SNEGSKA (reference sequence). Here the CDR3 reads CSAGDTYSNQPQHF. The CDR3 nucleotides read TGCAGTGCAGGGGACACATATAGCAATCAGCCCCAGCATTTT.

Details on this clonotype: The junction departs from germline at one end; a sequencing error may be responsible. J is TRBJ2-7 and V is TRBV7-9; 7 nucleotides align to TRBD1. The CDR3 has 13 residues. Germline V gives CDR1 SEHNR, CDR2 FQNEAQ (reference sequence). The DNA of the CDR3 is TGCGCCAGCAGGCGACAGGGATCCTACGAGCAGTACTTC. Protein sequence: CASRRQGSYEQYF.

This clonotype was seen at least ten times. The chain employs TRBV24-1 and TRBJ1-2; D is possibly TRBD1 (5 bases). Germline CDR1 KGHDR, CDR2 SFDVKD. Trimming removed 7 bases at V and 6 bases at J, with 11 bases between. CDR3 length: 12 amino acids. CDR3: CATRDYRHGYTF. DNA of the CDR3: TGTGCCACCAGAGACTACAGGCATGGCTACACCTTC.

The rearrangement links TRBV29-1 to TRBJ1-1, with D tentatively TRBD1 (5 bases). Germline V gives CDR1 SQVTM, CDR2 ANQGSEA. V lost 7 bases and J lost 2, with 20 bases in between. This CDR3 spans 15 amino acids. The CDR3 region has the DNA TGCAGCGGGACAACTGGCGGGGCCAAAAACACTGAAGCTTTCTTT. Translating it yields CSGTTGGAKNTEAFF.

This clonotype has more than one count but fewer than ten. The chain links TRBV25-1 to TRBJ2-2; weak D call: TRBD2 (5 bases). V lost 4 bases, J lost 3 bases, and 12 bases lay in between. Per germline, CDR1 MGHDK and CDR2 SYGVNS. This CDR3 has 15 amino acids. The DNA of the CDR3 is TGTGCCAGCAGTGCTTTCCGGGGTCACACCGGGGAGCTGTTTTTT. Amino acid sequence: CASSAFRGHTGELFF.

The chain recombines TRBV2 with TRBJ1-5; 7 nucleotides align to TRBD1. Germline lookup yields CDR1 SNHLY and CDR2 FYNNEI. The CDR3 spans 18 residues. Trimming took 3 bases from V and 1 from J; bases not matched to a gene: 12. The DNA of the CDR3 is TGTGCCAGCAGTGACAGGGGGGGGGGAAAAAGAAGCAATCAGCCCCAGCATTTT. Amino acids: CASSDRGGGKRSNQPQHF.

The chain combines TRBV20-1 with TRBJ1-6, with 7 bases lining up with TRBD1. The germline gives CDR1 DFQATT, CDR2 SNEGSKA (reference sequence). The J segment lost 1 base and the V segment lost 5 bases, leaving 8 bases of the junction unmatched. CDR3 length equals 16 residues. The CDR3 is CSAQGQERSYNSPLHF. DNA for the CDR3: TGCAGTGCTCAAGGACAGGAACGGTCCTATAATTCACCCCTCCACTTT.

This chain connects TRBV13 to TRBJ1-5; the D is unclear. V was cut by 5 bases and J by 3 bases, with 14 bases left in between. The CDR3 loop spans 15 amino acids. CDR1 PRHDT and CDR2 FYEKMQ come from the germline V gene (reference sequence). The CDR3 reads CASSQDHSSNQPQHF. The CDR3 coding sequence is TGTGCCAGCAGCCAAGATCACAGTTCCAATCAGCCCCAGCATTTT.

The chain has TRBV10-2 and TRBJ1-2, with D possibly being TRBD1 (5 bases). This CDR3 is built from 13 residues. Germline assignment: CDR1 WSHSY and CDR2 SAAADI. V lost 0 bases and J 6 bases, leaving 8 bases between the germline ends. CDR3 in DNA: TGCGCCAGCAGTGAGTCAGGGGACGATGGCTACACCTTC. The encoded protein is CASSESGDDGYTF.

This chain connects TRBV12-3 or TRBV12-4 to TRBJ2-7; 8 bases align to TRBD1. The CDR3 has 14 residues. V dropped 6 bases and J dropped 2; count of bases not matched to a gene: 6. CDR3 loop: CASRRDRSTYEQYF. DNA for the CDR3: TGTGCCAGCAGGCGGGACAGGTCAACCTACGAGCAGTACTTC.

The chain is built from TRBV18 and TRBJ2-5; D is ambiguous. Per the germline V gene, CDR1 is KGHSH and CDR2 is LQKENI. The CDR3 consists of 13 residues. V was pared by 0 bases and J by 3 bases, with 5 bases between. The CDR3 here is CASSPPLEETQYF. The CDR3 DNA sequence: TGTGCCAGCTCACCACCCCTCGAAGAGACCCAGTACTTC.

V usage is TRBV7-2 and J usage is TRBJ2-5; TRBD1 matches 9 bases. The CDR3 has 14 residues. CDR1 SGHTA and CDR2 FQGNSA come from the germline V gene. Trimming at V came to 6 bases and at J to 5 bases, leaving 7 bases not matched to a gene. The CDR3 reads CASRGQGGKETQYF. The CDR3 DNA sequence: TGTGCCAGCAGGGGACAGGGCGGCAAGGAGACCCAGTACTTC. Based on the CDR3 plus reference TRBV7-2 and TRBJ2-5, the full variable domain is GAGVSQSPSNKVTEKGKDVELRCDPISGHTALYWYRQSLGQGLEFLIYFQGNSAPDKSGLPSDRFSAERTGGSVSTLTIQRTQQEDSAVYLCASRGQGGKETQYFGPGTRLLVL.

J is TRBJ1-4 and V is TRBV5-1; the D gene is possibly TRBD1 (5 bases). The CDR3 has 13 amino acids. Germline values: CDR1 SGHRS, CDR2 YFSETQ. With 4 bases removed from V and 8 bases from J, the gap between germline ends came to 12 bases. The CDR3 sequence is CASSLDIREKLFF. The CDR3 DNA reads TGCGCCAGCAGCCTGGACATACGCGAAAAACTGTTTTTT.

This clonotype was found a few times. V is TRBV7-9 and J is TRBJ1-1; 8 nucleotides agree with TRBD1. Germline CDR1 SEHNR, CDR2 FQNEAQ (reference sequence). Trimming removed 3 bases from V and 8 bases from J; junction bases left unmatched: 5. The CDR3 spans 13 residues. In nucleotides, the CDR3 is TGTGCCAGCAGCTTGTTGACAGGGGTGGAAGCTTTCTTT. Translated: CASSLLTGVEAFF.

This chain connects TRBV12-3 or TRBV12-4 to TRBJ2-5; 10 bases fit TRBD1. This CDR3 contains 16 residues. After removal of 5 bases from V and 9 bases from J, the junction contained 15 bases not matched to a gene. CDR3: CASSPTRTGGIQPQYF. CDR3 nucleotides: TGTGCCAGCAGTCCAACCCGGACAGGGGGGATTCAGCCCCAGTACTTC.

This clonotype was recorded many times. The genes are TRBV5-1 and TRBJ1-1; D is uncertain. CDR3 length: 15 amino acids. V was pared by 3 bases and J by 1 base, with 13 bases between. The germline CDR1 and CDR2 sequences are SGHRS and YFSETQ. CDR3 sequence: CASSSDPQANTEAFF. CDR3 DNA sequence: TGCGCCAGCAGCTCCGACCCTCAAGCGAACACTGAAGCTTTCTTT. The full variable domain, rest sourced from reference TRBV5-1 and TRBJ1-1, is KAGVTQTPRYLIKTRGQQVTLSCSPISGHRSVSWYQQTPGQGLQFLFEYFSETQRNKGNFPGRFSGRQFSNSRSEMNVSTLELGDSALYLCASSSDPQANTEAFFGQGTRLTVV.

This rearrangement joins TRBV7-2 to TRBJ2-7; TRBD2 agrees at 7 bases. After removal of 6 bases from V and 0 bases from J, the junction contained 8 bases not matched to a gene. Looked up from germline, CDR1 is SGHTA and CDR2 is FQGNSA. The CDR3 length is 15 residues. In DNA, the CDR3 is TGTGCCAGCAGATTATTCGGGGGGAGCTCCTACGAGCAGTACTTC. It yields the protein CASRLFGGSSYEQYF.

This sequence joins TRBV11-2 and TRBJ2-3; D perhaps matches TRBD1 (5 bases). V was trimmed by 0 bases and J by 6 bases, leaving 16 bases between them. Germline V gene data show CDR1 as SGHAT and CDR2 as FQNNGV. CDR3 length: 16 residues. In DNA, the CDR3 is TGTGCCAGCAGCTTAGACGGGCCTCAAGGGGCGGATACGCAGTATTTT. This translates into CASSLDGPQGADTQYF.